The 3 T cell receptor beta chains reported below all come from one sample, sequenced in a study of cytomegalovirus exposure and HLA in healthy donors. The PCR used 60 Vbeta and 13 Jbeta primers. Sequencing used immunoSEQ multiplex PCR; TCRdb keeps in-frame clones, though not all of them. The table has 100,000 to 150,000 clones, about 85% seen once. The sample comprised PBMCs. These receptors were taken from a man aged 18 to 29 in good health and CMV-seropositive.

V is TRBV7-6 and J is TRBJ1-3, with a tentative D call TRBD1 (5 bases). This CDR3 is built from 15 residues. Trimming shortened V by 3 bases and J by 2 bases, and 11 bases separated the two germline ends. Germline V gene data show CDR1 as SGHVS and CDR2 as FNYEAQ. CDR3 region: CASSFGQGPGNTIYF. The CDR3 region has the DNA TGTGCCAGCAGCTTTGGGCAGGGTCCTGGAAACACCATATATTTT.

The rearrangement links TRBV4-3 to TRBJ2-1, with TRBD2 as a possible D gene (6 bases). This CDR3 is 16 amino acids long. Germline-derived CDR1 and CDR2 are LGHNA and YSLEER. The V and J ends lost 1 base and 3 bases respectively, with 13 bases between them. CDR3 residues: CASSQGGGLSYNEQFF. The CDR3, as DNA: TGCGCCAGCAGCCAAGGTGGAGGGCTTAGCTACAATGAGCAGTTCTTC.

The CDR3 reads CASSSTSGAYNEQFF. The CDR3 DNA sequence: TGTGCCAGCAGTTCCACTAGCGGGGCATACAATGAGCAGTTCTTC. The chain couples TRBV6-5 to TRBJ2-1; 10 nucleotides line up with TRBD2. The CDR3 runs to 15 residues. Per the germline V gene, CDR1 is MNHEY and CDR2 is SVGAGI. The V segment lost 4 bases and the J segment 4 bases; nucleotides outside the gene matches: 4.